This TCR beta chain was identified during a study of blood T cells in healthy people across ages. Study results and limitations: Per million T cells, TCR beta diversity dropped roughly linearly as age increased.

Germline-derived CDR1 and CDR2 are LGHDT and YNNKEL (reference sequence). J lost 7 bases, V lost 5 bases, and 11 bases had no gene match. This CDR3 has 15 residues. With respect to this clonotype: Its antigen is undetermined.

A J-beta primer mix and a sample-barcoded 5' primer were used in a second PCR of about 7 to 12 cycles. MiXCR was run by TCRdb on the 5' RACE reads, yielding one entry per CDR3 protein. The sample shows a few hundred thousand distinct CDR3 sequences, about 26% of them seen only once. Samples had at least 6.5 million PBMCs isolated from them. Separately, the same data were catalogued under a study of T cells of mothers and their children.

This chain connects TRBV3-1 to TRBJ2-7; 10 bases match TRBD2. This TCR derives from a boy aged 2 to 10 in good health. Sequenced: blood. The CDR3 protein is CASSGPSGRSDEQYF. In DNA form, the CDR3 reads TGTGCCAGCAGCGGACCTAGCGGGAGAAGTGATGAGCAGTACTTC.